This T cell receptor (beta chain) was captured by sequencing in a study of CD8 T cells in Susac syndrome. Findings of the study overall: The authors acknowledged that their TCR sequencing and HLA analysis involved a relatively small number of individuals.

The germline V and J ends were trimmed by 3 bases and 0 bases, with 14 bases remaining between them. The germline V gene encodes CDR1 DFQATT and CDR2 SNEGSKA (reference sequence). CDR3 length equals 15 residues. Those who served as multiple sclerosis controls were treatment-naive patients with stable or active relapsing-remitting disease. CD8+ and CD4+ T cells were negatively isolated; TEMRA cells were FACS-enriched. A note on this clonotype: What it binds is unknown.

cDNA came from around 0.5 to 1 ug RNA primed by random hexamers. The amplification used immunoSEQ multiplex PCR on TCR beta CDR3; it spanned 54 Vbeta and 13 Jbeta. TCRdb reprocessed the immunoSEQ multiplex PCR reads via MiXCR and lists one record per CDR3 protein. The sample comprises a few hundred thousand distinct CDR3 sequences, 95% of which are singletons, and approximately 0.081% rests with the top ten. The source material was CD4+ T cells from PBMCs. The chain recombines TRBV20-1 with TRBJ2-5, with D hard to call. The sequence came from a human donor with multiple sclerosis. The CDR3 reads CSASSVRSNQETQYF. CDR3 nucleotide sequence: TGCAGTGCTAGCTCGGTACGGAGTAACCAAGAGACCCAGTACTTC.